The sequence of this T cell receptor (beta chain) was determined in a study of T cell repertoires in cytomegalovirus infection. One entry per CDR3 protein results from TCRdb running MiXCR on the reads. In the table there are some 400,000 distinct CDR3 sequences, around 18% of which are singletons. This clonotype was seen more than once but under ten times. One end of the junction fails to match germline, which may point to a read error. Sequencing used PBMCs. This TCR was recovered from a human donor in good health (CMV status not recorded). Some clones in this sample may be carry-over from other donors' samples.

The CDR3 DNA reads as TGTGCCAGCAGTCCCCCAGGAGGGCCGGGATGGGGCTTC. This gives the protein CASSPPGGPGWGF. The chain couples TRBV12-3 or TRBV12-4 to TRBJ1-2; D gene unclear. The CDR3 is 13 amino acids.